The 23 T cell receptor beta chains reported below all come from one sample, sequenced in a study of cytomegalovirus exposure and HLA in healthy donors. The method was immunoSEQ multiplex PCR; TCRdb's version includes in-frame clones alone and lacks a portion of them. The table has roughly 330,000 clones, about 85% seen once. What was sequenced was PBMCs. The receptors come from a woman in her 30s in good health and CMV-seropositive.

The CDR3 reads CASSPQGWDGYTF. The CDR3, as DNA: TGTGCCAGCAGTCCTCAGGGTTGGGACGGCTACACCTTC. This rearrangement joins TRBV28 to TRBJ1-2; possible D gene TRBD1, 5 bases. This CDR3 has 13 amino acids. Germline V gene sequence: CDR1 MDHEN, CDR2 SYDVKM. Deletions cut 5 bases from V and 8 bases from J, with 15 bases between.

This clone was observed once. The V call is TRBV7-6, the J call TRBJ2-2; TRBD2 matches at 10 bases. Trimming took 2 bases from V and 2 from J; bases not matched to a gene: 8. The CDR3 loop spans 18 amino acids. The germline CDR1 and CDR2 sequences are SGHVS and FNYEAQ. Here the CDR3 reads CASSLHYSGRANTGELFF. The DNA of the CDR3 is TGTGCCAGCAGCTTACACTACAGCGGGAGGGCCAACACCGGGGAGCTGTTTTTT.

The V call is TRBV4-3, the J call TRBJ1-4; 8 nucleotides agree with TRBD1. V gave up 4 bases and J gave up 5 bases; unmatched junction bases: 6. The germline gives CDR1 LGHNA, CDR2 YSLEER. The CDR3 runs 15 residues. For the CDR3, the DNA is TGCGCCAGCAGCCGTCGACAGGGGCCGAATGAAAAACTGTTTTTT. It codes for CASSRRQGPNEKLFF.

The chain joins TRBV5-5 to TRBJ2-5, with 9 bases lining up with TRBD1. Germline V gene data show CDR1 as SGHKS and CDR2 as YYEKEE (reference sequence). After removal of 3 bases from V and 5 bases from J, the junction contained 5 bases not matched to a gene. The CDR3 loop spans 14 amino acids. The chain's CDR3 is CASSSDRGGETQYF. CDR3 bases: TGTGCCAGCAGCTCGGACAGGGGAGGGGAGACCCAGTACTTC.

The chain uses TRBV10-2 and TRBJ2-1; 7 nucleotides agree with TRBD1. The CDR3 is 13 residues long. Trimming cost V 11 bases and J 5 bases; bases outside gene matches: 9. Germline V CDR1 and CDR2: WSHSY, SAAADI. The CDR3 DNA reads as TGCGCCGGGCGGGCTCAGGGGGACAATGAGCAGTTCTTC. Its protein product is CAGRAQGDNEQFF.

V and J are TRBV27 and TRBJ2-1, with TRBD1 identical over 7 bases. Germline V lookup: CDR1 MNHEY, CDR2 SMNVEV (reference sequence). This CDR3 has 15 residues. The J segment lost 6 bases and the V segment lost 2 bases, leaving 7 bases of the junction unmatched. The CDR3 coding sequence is TGTGCCAGCAGTTTAAGACAGGGATTGGGCAATGAGCAGTTCTTC. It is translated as CASSLRQGLGNEQFF.

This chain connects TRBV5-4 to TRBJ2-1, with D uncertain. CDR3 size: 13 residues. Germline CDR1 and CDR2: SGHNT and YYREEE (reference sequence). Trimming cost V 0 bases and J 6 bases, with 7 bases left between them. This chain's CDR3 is CASSLADLNEQFF. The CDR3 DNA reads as TGTGCCAGCAGCTTGGCGGACCTCAATGAGCAGTTCTTC. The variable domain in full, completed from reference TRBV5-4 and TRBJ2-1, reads ETGVTQSPTHLIKTRGQQVTLRCSSQSGHNTVSWYQQALGQGPQFIFQYYREEENGRGNFPPRFSGLQFPNYSSELNVNALELDDSALYLCASSLADLNEQFFGPGTRLTVL.

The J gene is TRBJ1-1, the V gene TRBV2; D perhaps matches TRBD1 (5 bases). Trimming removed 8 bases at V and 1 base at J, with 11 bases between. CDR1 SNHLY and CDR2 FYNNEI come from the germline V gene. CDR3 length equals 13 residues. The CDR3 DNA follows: TGTGCCAGCGCCTATGACAGGAACACTGAAGCTTTCTTT. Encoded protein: CASAYDRNTEAFF.

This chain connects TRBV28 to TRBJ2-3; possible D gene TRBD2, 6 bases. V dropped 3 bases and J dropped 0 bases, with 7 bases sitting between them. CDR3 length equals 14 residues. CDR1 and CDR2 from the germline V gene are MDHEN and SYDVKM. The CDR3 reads CASSFGTSTDTQYF. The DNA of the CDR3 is TGTGCCAGCAGTTTCGGGACTAGCACAGATACGCAGTATTTT.

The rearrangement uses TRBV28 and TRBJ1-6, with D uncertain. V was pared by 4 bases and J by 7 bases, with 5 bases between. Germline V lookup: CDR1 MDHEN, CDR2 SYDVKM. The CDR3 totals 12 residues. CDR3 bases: TGTGCCAGCAGTTCCGGGAATTCACCCCTCCACTTT. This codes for CASSSGNSPLHF.

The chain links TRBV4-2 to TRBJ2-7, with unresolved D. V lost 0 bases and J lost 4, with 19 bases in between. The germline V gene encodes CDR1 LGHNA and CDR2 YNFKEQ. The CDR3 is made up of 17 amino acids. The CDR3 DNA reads TGTGCCAGCAGCCAAGATTGGCGGAATCGCTTGTATTACGAGCAGTACTTC. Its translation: CASSQDWRNRLYYEQYF.

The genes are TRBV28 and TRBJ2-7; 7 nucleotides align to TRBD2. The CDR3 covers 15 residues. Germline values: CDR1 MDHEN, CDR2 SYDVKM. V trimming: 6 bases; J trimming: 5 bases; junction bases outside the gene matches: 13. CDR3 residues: CASSELASGRDEQYF. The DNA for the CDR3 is TGTGCCAGCAGCGAGCTGGCTAGCGGAAGGGACGAGCAGTACTTC.

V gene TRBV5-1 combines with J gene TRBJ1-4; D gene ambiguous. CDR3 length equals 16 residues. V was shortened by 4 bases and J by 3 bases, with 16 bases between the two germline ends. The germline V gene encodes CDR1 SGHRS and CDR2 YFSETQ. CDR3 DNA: TGCGCCAGCAGCCTAGCCGCGGGGAACCCTAATGAAAAACTGTTTTTT. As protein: CASSLAAGNPNEKLFF.

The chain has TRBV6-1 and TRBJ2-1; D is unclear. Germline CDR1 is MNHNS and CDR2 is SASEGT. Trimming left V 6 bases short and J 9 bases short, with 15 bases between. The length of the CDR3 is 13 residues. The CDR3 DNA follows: TGTGCCAGCAGGCTTGCCCTATTTGGTGAGCAGTTCTTC. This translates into CASRLALFGEQFF.

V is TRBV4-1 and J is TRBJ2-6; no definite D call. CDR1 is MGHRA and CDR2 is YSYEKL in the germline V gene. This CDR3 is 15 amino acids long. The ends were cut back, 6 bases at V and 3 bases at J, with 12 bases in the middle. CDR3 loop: CASRRIGGGANVLTF. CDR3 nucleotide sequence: TGCGCCAGCAGGCGGATCGGCGGTGGGGCCAACGTCCTGACTTTC.

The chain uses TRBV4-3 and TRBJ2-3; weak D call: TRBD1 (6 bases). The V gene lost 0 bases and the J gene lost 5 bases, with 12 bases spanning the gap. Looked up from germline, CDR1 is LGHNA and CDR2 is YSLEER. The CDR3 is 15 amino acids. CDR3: CASSQEGTGKDTQYF. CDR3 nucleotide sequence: TGCGCCAGCAGCCAAGAGGGCACAGGGAAAGATACGCAGTATTTT.

The CDR3 here is CASSVGGTRKTQYF. In DNA form, the CDR3 reads TGTGCCAGCAGCGTAGGGGGGACTCGCAAGACCCAGTACTTC. The V and J genes are TRBV9 and TRBJ2-5; D is perhaps TRBD2 (6 bases). Germline V gene data show CDR1 as SGDLS and CDR2 as YYNGEE. The CDR3 is 14 residues long. Trimming took 0 bases from V and 6 from J, leaving 12 bases between them.

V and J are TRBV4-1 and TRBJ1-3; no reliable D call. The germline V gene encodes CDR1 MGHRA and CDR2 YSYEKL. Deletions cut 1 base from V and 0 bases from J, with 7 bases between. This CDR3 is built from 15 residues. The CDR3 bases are TGCGCCAGCAGCCAAGTCTCCAGCTCTGGAAACACCATATATTTT. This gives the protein CASSQVSSSGNTIYF.

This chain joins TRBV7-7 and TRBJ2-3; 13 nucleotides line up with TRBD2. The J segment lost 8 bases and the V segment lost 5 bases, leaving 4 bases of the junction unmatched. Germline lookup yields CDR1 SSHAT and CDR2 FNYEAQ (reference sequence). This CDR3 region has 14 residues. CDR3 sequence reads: CASSRTSGSRTQYF. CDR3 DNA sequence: TGTGCCAGCAGCCGGACTAGCGGGAGTCGTACGCAGTATTTT.

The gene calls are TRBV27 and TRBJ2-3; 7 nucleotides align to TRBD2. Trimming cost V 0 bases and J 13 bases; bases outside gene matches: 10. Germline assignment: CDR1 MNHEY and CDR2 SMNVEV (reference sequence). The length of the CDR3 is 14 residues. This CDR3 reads CASSLSASGPPEYF. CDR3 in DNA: TGTGCCAGCAGTTTATCGGCTAGCGGACCACCGGAGTATTTT.

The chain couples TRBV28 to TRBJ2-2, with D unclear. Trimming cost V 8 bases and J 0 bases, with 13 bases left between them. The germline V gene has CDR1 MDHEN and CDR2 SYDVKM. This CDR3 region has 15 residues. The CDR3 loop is CASHGSPANTGELFF. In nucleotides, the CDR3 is TGTGCCAGCCACGGATCCCCGGCGAACACCGGGGAGCTGTTTTTT.

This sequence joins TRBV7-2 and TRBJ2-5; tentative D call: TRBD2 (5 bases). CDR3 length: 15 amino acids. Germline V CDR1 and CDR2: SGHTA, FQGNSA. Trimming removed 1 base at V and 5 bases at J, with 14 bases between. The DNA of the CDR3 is TGTGCCAGCAGCTTAGTGGGCAGCCCGGGGGAGACCCAGTACTTC. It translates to CASSLVGSPGETQYF. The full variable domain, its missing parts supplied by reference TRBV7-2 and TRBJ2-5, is GAGVSQSPSNKVTEKGKDVELRCDPISGHTALYWYRQSLGQGLEFLIYFQGNSAPDKSGLPSDRFSAERTGGSVSTLTIQRTQQEDSAVYLCASSLVGSPGETQYFGPGTRLLVL.

The CDR3 region is CASGSAGQATDGYTF. In DNA form, the CDR3 reads TGTGCTAGTGGTTCGGCTGGACAGGCCACGGATGGCTACACCTTC. The chain links TRBV12-5 to TRBJ1-2, with 7 bases identical to TRBD1. The V and J ends lost 4 bases and 6 bases, in that order; junction bases with no gene match: 11. Germline V gene data show CDR1 as LGHNT and CDR2 as FRNRAP. This CDR3 has 15 residues.